What follows describes a single T cell receptor beta chain. Its antigen is not known. This sample was included in a study of identical twins. General study results and limits: In monozygotic twins, models underestimated the sharing of out-of-frame TCR alpha.

CDR3 size: 15 residues. The V end was cut by 5 bases, the J end by 5 bases, with 17 bases between. In germline, CDR1 is ENHRY, CDR2 SYGVKD. TCRdb passed the 5' RACE reads through MiXCR, listing each CDR3 protein once. Of about 530,000 distinct CDR3 sequences in the sample, approximately 20% were seen once. The data were also submitted as part of a second study, on yellow fever vaccine responses in identical twins.

The chain combines TRBV10-3 with TRBJ2-3, with D unresolved. Material for sequencing was CD4+ T cells sorted from blood. The TCR sequence derives from a woman between 18 and 30 years old in good health. CDR3 in amino acids: CAISLLPDGQDTQYF. CDR3 coding DNA: TGTGCCATCAGTCTCCTCCCAGATGGCCAAGATACGCAGTATTTT.